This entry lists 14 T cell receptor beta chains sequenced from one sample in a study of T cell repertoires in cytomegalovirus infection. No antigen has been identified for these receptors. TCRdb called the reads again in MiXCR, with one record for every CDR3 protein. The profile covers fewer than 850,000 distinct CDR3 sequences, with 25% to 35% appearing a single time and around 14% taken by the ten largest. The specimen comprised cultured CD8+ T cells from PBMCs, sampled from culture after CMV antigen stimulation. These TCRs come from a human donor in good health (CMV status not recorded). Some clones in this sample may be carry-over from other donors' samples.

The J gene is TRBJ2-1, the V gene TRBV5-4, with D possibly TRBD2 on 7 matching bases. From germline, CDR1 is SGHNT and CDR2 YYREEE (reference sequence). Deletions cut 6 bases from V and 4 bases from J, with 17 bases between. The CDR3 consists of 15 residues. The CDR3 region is CASTPGLGGYNEQFF. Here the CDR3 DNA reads TGTGCCAGCACCCCTGGACTAGGGGGTTACAATGAGCAGTTCTTC.

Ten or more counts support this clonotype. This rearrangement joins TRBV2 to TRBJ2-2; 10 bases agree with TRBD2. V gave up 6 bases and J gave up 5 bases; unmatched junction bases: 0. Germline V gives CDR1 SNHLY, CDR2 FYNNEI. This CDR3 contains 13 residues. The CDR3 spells CASRTSGTGELFF. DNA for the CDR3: TGTGCCAGCAGGACTAGCGGGACCGGGGAGCTGTTTTTT.

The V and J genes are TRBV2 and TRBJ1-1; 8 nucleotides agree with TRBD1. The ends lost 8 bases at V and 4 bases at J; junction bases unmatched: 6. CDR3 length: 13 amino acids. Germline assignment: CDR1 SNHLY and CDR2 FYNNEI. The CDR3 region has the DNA TGTGCCAGCGGGCAGGGGGCGGGCACTGAAGCTTTCTTT. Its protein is CASGQGAGTEAFF.

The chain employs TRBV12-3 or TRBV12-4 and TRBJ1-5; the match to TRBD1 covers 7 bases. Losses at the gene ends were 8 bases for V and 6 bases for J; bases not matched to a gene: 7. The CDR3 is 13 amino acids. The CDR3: CASLRQGIQPQHF. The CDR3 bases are TGTGCCAGCCTTCGACAGGGTATTCAGCCCCAGCATTTT.

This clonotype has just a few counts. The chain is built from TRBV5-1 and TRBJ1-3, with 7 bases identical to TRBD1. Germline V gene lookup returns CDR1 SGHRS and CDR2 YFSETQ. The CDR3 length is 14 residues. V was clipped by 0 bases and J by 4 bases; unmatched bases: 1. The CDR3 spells CASSLGQGGNTIYF. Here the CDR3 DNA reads TGCGCCAGCAGCTTGGGACAGGGAGGAAACACCATATATTTT. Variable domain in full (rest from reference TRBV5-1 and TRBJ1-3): KAGVTQTPRYLIKTRGQQVTLSCSPISGHRSVSWYQQTPGQGLQFLFEYFSETQRNKGNFPGRFSGRQFSNSRSEMNVSTLELGDSALYLCASSLGQGGNTIYFGEGSWLTVV.

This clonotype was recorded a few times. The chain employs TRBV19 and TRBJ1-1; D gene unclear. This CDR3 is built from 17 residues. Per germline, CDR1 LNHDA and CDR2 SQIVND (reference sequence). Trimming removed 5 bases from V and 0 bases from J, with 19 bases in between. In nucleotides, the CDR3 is TGTGCCAGTAGTTCCCTAGGAAGGGATGAGGTGAACACTGAAGCTTTCTTT. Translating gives CASSSLGRDEVNTEAFF.

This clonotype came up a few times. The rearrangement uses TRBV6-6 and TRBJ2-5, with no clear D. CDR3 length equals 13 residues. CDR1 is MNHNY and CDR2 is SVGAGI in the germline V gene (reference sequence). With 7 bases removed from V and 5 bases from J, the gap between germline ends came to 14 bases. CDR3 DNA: TGTGCCAGCATTCAAACCTTTGGGGAGACCCAGTACTTC. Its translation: CASIQTFGETQYF.

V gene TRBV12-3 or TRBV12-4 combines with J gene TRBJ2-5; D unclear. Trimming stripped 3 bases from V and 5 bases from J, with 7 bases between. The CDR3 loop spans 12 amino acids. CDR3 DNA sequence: TGTGCCAGCAGTTTCGTGGTTGAGACCCAGTACTTC. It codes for CASSFVVETQYF.

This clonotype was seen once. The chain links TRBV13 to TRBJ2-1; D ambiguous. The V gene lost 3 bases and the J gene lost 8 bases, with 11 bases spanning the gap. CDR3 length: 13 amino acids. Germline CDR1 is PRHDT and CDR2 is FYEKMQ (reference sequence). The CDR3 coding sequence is TGTGCCAGCAGCTTGGGCAGACCAGATGAGCAGTTCTTC. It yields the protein CASSLGRPDEQFF.

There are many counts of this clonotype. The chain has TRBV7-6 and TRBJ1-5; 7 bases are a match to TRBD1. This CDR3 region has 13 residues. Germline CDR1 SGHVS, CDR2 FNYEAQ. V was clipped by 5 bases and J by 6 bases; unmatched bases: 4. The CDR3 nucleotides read TGTGCCAGCAGCCCGACAGGGAGTCAGCCCCAGCATTTT. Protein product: CASSPTGSQPQHF.

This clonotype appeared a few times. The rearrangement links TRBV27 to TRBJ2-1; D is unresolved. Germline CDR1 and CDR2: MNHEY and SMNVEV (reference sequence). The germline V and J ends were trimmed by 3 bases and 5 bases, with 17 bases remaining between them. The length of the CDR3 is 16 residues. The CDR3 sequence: CASSFTYGSWDNEQFF. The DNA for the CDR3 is TGTGCCAGCAGTTTCACTTATGGTTCTTGGGACAATGAGCAGTTCTTC.

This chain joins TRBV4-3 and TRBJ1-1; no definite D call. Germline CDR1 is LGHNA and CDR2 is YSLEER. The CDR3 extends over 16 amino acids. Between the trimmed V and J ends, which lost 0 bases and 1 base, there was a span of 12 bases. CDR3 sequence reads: CASSQDRAVRNTEAFF. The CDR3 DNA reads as TGCGCCAGCAGCCAAGATAGGGCGGTTCGGAACACTGAAGCTTTCTTT.

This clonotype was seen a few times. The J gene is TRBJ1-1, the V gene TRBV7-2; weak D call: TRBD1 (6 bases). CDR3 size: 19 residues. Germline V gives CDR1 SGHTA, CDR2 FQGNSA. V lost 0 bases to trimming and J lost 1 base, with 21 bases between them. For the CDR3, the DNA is TGTGCCAGCAGCTTAGCTTCCGACAGGTGCCCATTTCGGAACACTGAAGCTTTCTTT. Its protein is CASSLASDRCPFRNTEAFF.

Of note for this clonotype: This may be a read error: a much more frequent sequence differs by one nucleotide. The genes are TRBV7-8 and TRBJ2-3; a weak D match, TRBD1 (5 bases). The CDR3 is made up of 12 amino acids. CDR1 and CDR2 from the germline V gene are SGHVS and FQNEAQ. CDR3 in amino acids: CASSPKTDTHYF. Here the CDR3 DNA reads TGTGCCAGCAGCCCAAAGACAGATACGCATTATTTT.